These T cell receptor beta chains were read from a single sample in a study of cytomegalovirus exposure and HLA in healthy donors. Clones were sequenced by immunoSEQ multiplex PCR, and TCRdb holds only the in-frame ones, with some missing. The sample's table shows some 76,000 clones. The sample was PBMCs. The receptors come from a female donor in good health and CMV-seropositive. Each CDR3 is given with its conserved first and last residue. D genes are given only for firm matches.

d_gene	j_gene	len	v_gene	CDR3nt	CDR3aa
TRBD2	TRBJ2-7	14	TRBV10-1	TGCGCCAGCGCCTCTAGCGGGAGATCCTACGAGCAGTACTTC	CASASSGRSYEQYF
-	TRBJ2-7	14	TRBV30	TGTGCCTGGGGACAGTATCCTTTCTCCTACGAGCAGTACTTC	CAWGQYPFSYEQYF
TRBD1	TRBJ2-7	14	TRBV19	TGTGCCAGTAGTACGGGACAGGGGAGACGGGAGCAGTACTTC	CASSTGQGRREQYF
-	TRBJ1-1	15	TRBV5-1	TGCGCCAGCAGCTTGGGGGGCCAGGGGAACACTGAAGCTTTCTTT	CASSLGGQGNTEAFF
-	TRBJ1-1	14	TRBV30	TGTGCCTGGAGTGTATCGCCCGGAGGAACTGAAGCTTTCTTT	CAWSVSPGGTEAFF
TRBD1	TRBJ1-4	14	TRBV5-1	TGCGCCAGCAGCCCCGGACAGGGGGAGGAGAAACTGTTTTTT	CASSPGQGEEKLFF
-	TRBJ1-5	14	TRBV5-5	TGTGCCAGCAGCTTGGAACCAGGGAATCAGCCCCAGCATTTT	CASSLEPGNQPQHF
-	TRBJ2-7	13	TRBV19	TGTGCCAGTAGTCTTGGGGCCGAACCTTCCCTACACTTC	CASSLGAEPSLHF
-	TRBJ2-7	16	TRBV5-1	TGCGCCAGCAGCCGCCAAGCCGAATCCGGGAACTACGAGCAGTACTTC	CASSRQAESGNYEQYF
TRBD2	TRBJ2-1	16	TRBV6-6	TGTGCCAGCAGTCCACAACTAGCGGGGGGCCTTAATGAGCAGTTCTTC	CASSPQLAGGLNEQFF